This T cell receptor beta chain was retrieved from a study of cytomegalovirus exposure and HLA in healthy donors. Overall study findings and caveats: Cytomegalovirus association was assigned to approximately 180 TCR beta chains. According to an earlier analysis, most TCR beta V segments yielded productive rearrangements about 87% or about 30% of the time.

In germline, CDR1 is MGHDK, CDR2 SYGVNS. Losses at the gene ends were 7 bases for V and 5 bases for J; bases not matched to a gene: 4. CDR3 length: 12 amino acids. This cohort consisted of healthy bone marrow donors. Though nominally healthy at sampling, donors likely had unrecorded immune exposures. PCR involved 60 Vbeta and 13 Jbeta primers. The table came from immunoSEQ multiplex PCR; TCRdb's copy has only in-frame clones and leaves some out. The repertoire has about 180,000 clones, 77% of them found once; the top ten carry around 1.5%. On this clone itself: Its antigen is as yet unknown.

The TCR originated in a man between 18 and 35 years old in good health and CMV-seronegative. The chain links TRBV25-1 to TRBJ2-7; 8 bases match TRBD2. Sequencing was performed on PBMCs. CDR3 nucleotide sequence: TGTGCCAGCAAGCGGGGGCTCCACGAGCAGTACTTC. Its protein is CASKRGLHEQYF.